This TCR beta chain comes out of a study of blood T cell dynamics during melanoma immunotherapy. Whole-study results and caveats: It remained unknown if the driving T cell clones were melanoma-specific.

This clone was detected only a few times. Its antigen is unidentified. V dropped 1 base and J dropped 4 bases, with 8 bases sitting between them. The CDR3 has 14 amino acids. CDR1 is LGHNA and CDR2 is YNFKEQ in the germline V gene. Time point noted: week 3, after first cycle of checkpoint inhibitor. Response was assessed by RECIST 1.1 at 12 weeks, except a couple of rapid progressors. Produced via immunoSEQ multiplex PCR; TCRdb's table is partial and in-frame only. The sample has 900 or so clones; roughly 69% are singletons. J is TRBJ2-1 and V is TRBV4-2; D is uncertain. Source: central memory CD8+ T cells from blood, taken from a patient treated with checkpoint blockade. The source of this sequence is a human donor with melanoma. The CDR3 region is CASSQGRNYNEQFF. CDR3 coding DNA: TGTGCCAGCAGCCAAGGGCGAAATTACAATGAGCAGTTCTTC.